This T cell receptor beta chain was captured in a study of T cells in localized non-small cell lung cancer. Clones were read by immunoSEQ multiplex PCR, and TCRdb kept only the in-frame ones, dropping some. The sample holds roughly 21,000 clones, 70% to 90% seen once. Study-wide results and limits: Tumor samples were not multi-region, leaving intratumor heterogeneity unexcluded. For the top 100 tumor clones, a median approximately 50 also appeared in adjacent lung. Uninvolved adjacent lung had higher T cell clonality than tumor and all other tissues. Greater blood T cell density accompanied longer overall survival.

Trimming pared 6 bases from V and 6 bases from J, leaving 15 bases between. The CDR3 sequence is 14 residues long. CDR1 and CDR2 from the germline V gene are MNHEY and SMNVEV (reference sequence). Concerning this clone itself: Its antigen is not known.

This chain joins TRBV27 and TRBJ2-1; D is ambiguous. The receptor was isolated from a male donor aged 60 or older with stage II lung adenocarcinoma. This sample comprised peripheral blood mononuclear cells, obtained before any cancer treatment. For the CDR3, the DNA is TGTGCCAGCAGCCGTAGACCGGATATCAATGAGCAGTTCTTC. Protein product: CASSRRPDINEQFF.